The rows below give T cell receptor beta chains drawn from one sample of a study of blood T cell repertoires in COVID-19. The method was immunoSEQ multiplex PCR; TCRdb's version includes in-frame clones alone and lacks a portion of them. The sample comprises approximately 500,000 clones, 75% to 90% of which are singletons, and roughly 0.9% rests with the top ten. Sequenced material: peripheral blood. Receptors were obtained from a man aged 18 to 29 with COVID-19, enrolled during active disease. The CDR3 runs from the conserved cysteine through the conserved F or W. A D gene is named only where the DNA matches it firmly. Expanded clones are given a class, and other clones once, few, many or no size at all.

CDR3aa	CDR3nt	j_gene	d_gene	v_gene	len	abundance
CASSLGTGTGNTIYF	TGCGCCAGCAGCCTCGGGACAGGGACTGGAAACACCATATATTTT	TRBJ1-3	TRBD1	TRBV4-1	15	-
CASSLESRDTQYF	TGCGCCAGCAGCTTGGAGAGTAGAGATACGCAGTATTTT	TRBJ2-3	-	TRBV5-1	13	-
CASSLSGQWGGTQYF	TGTGCCAGCAGCTTGTCCGGGCAGTGGGGAGGGACCCAGTACTTC	TRBJ2-5	-	TRBV5-6	15	-
CASSPSLSDEKLFF	TGTGCCAGCAGCCCCTCCCTATCGGATGAAAAACTGTTTTTT	TRBJ1-4	-	TRBV5-4	14	-
CAWSRDSYNEQFF	TGTGCCTGGAGTAGAGACTCCTACAATGAGCAGTTCTTC	TRBJ2-1	-	TRBV30	13	-
CASSLGQGSPGEKLFF	TGCGCCAGCAGCTTGGGACAGGGAAGCCCGGGAGAAAAACTGTTTTTT	TRBJ1-4	TRBD1	TRBV5-1	16	once
CASSLVGRQGKTGELFF	TGTGCCAGCAGCTTAGTAGGTCGACAGGGGAAAACCGGGGAGCTGTTTTTT	TRBJ2-2	TRBD1	TRBV7-9	17	-
CASSERITATSYEQYF	TGTGCCAGCAGTGAAAGGATAACAGCAACCTCCTACGAGCAGTACTTC	TRBJ2-7	-	TRBV6-1	16	-
CASSLPSGSSYEQYF	TGTGCCAGCAGCCTCCCTAGCGGAAGCTCCTACGAGCAGTACTTC	TRBJ2-7	TRBD2	TRBV7-3	15	-
CASIPRGGSYEQYF	TGTGCCAGCATCCCAAGGGGGGGATCCTACGAGCAGTACTTC	TRBJ2-7	-	TRBV11-2	14	-
CASKRQGNEKLFF	TGTGCCAGCAAGAGGCAGGGAAATGAAAAACTGTTTTTT	TRBJ1-4	-	TRBV12-3/TRBV12-4	13	few
CASSHPQGGEQFF	TGCGCCAGCAGCCACCCACAGGGTGGTGAGCAGTTCTTC	TRBJ2-1	-	TRBV5-1	13	-
CASSSQGANEKLFF	TGCGCCAGCAGCTCACAGGGGGCGAATGAAAAACTGTTTTTT	TRBJ1-4	TRBD1	TRBV5-1	14	-
CASSLVRRSTDTQYF	TGCGCCAGCAGCTTGGTTCGGAGAAGCACAGATACGCAGTATTTT	TRBJ2-3	-	TRBV5-1	15	once
CASSQDGERGRAYNEQFF	TGTGCCAGCAGCCAAGATGGCGAGCGAGGGAGGGCCTACAATGAGCAGTTCTTC	TRBJ2-1	TRBD2	TRBV3-1/TRBV3-2	18	-
CASQSTGVSYEQYF	TGTGCCAGCCAGTCGACAGGGGTTTCCTACGAGCAGTACTTC	TRBJ2-7	TRBD1	TRBV2	14	-
CASSYSTSGPYEQYF	TGTGCCAGCAGTTACTCGACTAGCGGCCCCTACGAGCAGTACTTC	TRBJ2-7	TRBD2	TRBV6-2/TRBV6-3	15	-
CASSQVQGPNSPLHF	TGCGCCAGCAGCCAAGTACAGGGTCCGAATTCACCCCTCCACTTT	TRBJ1-6	-	TRBV4-1	15	-
CASIPAGGGSYNEQFF	TGTGCCAGTATCCCGGCGGGAGGGGGTTCCTACAATGAGCAGTTCTTC	TRBJ2-1	TRBD2	TRBV19	16	once
CASSLWQGPHGYTF	TGTGCCAGCAGCTTGTGGCAGGGCCCCCATGGCTACACCTTC	TRBJ1-2	-	TRBV5-8	14	-
CASSPGQGPNMDSPLHF	TGCGCCAGCAGTCCTGGACAGGGACCTAATATGGATTCACCCCTCCACTTT	TRBJ1-6	TRBD1	TRBV4-1	17	-
CASSLGGLAGGSYNEQFF	TGCGCCAGCAGCTTGGGGGGACTAGCGGGAGGGTCCTACAATGAGCAGTTCTTC	TRBJ2-1	TRBD2	TRBV5-1	18	-
CASSLAGDGRGYTF	TGTGCCAGCAGCTTAGCAGGGGATGGTCGTGGCTACACCTTC	TRBJ1-2	-	TRBV11-2	14	-
CASRIAGGPDTQYF	TGTGCCAGCAGAATAGCGGGGGGGCCAGATACGCAGTATTTT	TRBJ2-3	TRBD2	TRBV2	14	-
CASSLTSLNEQFF	TGTGCCAGCAGCTTGACTAGTCTCAATGAGCAGTTCTTC	TRBJ2-1	-	TRBV7-3	13	-
CASRTLAGLSGANVLTF	TGTGCCAGTAGAACACTAGCGGGTCTCTCTGGGGCCAACGTCCTGACTTTC	TRBJ2-6	TRBD2	TRBV19	17	-
CASSSGQGPYEQYF	TGTGCCAGCAGCTCCGGACAGGGGCCCTACGAGCAGTACTTC	TRBJ2-7	TRBD1	TRBV5-4	14	-
CASSLVGRENTEAFF	TGTGCCAGCAGCTTGGTCGGCAGGGAGAACACTGAAGCTTTCTTT	TRBJ1-1	-	TRBV5-4	15	-
CASKVTGTHEQYF	TGTGCCAGCAAGGTTACCGGGACACACGAGCAGTACTTC	TRBJ2-7	-	TRBV6-5	13	-
CSVHPLVETEAFF	TGCAGCGTCCACCCTCTTGTGGAGACTGAAGCTTTCTTT	TRBJ1-1	-	TRBV29-1	13	-
CASSELHIPSQPQHF	TGTGCCAGCAGTGAACTTCACATACCCAGTCAGCCCCAGCATTTT	TRBJ1-5	-	TRBV6-1	15	few
CASSEQNTGELFF	TGTGCCAGCAGTGAACAGAACACCGGGGAGCTGTTTTTT	TRBJ2-2	-	TRBV2	13	-
CASAGDRAGYLYSNQPQHF	TGTGCTAGTGCCGGGGACAGGGCGGGATACCTGTATAGCAATCAGCCCCAGCATTTT	TRBJ1-5	TRBD1	TRBV12-5	19	-
CASSPIQGNTIYF	TGTGCCAGCAGCCCCATCCAAGGAAACACCATATATTTT	TRBJ1-3	-	TRBV12-3/TRBV12-4	13	-
CASSPSVSGANVLTF	TGTGCCAGCTCACCATCCGTCTCTGGGGCCAACGTCCTGACTTTC	TRBJ2-6	-	TRBV18	15	-
CASSQDSPWTGINQPQHF	TGCGCCAGCAGCCAAGATAGCCCGTGGACAGGGATCAATCAGCCCCAGCATTTT	TRBJ1-5	TRBD1	TRBV4-1	18	-
CASSLEPGYSGANVLTF	TGTGCCAGCAGTTTAGAACCGGGATACTCTGGGGCCAACGTCCTGACTTTC	TRBJ2-6	-	TRBV27	17	-
CASSETTSWRYF	TGCGCCAGCAGTGAGACTACGTCGTGGCGGTACTTC	TRBJ2-7	-	TRBV10-2	12	-
CASTLGGRGYGYTF	TGTGCCAGCACCTTGGGGGGGAGAGGGTATGGCTACACCTTC	TRBJ1-2	-	TRBV3-1/TRBV3-2	14	-
CSVEHRGGYNEQFF	TGCAGCGTTGAGCACAGGGGAGGCTACAATGAGCAGTTCTTC	TRBJ2-1	-	TRBV29-1	14	-
CASSIGQGFSGNTIYF	TGTGCCAGTAGTATAGGACAGGGATTCTCTGGAAACACCATATATTTT	TRBJ1-3	TRBD1	TRBV19	16	-